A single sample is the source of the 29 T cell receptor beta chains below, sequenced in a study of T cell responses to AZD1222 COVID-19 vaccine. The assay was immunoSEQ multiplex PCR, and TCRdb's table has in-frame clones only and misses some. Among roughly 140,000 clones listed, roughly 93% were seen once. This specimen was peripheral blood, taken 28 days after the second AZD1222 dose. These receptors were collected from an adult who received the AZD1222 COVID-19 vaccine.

In DNA form, the CDR3 reads TGTGCCAGCTCACCTTGGGGGTTCGAGCAGTACTTC. Translation gives CASSPWGFEQYF. The rearrangement links TRBV18 to TRBJ2-7; tentatively, D is TRBD1 or TRBD2 (5 bases each). Germline V lookup: CDR1 KGHSH, CDR2 LQKENI. This CDR3 spans 12 amino acids. The V end lost 3 bases, the J end lost 6 bases, and 9 bases lay between the germline ends.

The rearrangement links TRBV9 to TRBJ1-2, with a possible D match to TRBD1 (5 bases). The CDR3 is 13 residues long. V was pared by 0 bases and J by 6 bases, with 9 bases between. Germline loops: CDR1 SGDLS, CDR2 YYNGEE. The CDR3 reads CASSVVGGHGYTF. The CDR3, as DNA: TGTGCCAGCAGCGTAGTTGGGGGTCATGGCTACACCTTC.

As DNA, the CDR3 is TGTGCCAGCAGCCAAGGCCCAGGGCAGGGACTCTCCTACGAGCAGTACTTC. This gives the protein CASSQGPGQGLSYEQYF. This chain connects TRBV3-1 (or the pseudogene TRBV3-2) to TRBJ2-7, with D maybe TRBD2 (6 bases). The CDR3 has 17 residues. V lost 1 base to trimming and J lost 0 bases, with 16 bases between them. CDR1 is LGHDT and CDR2 is YNNKEL in the germline V gene (reference sequence).

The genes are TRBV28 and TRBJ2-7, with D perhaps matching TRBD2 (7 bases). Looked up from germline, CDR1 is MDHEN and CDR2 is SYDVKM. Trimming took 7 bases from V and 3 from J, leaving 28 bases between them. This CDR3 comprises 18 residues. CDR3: CASTRRGATTPLGYEQYF. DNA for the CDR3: TGTGCCAGCACTCGTCGGGGGGCTACGACGCCTTTAGGCTACGAGCAGTACTTC.

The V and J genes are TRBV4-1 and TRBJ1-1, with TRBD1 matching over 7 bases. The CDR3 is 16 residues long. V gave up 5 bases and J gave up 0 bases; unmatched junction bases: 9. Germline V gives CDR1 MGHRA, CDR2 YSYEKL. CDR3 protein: CASSAAGGFMNTEAFF. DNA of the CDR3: TGCGCCAGCAGCGCCGCAGGGGGTTTCATGAACACTGAAGCTTTCTTT.

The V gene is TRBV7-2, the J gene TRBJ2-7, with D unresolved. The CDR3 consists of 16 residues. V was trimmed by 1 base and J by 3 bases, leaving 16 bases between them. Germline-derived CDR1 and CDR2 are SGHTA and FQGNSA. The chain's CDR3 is CASSLGFDSSFYEQYF. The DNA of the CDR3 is TGTGCCAGCAGCTTAGGGTTTGATAGTTCCTTCTACGAGCAGTACTTC.

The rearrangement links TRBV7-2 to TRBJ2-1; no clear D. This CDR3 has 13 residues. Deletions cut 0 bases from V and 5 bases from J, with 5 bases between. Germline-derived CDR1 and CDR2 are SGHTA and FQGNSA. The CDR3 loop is CASSLAGNNEQFF. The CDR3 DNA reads TGTGCCAGCAGCTTAGCGGGAAACAATGAGCAGTTCTTC.

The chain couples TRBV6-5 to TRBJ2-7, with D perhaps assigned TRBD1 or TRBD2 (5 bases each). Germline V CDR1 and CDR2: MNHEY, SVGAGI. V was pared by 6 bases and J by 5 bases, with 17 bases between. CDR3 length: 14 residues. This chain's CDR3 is CASSLGTAWNEQYF. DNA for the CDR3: TGTGCCAGCAGCCTAGGGACGGCTTGGAACGAGCAGTACTTC.

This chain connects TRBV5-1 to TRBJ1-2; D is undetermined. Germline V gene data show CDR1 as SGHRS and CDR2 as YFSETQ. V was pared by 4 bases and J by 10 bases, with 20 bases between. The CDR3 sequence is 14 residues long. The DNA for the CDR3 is TGCGCCAGCAGCACCCCCCGGGCACCGCTAGACTACACCTTC. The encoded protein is CASSTPRAPLDYTF. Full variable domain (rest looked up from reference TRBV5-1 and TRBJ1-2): KAGVTQTPRYLIKTRGQQVTLSCSPISGHRSVSWYQQTPGQGLQFLFEYFSETQRNKGNFPGRFSGRQFSNSRSEMNVSTLELGDSALYLCASSTPRAPLDYTFGSGTRLTVV.

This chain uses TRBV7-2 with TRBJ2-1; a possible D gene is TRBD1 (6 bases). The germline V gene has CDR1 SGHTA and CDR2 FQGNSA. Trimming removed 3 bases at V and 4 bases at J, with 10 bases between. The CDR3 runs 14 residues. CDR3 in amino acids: CASSFSRGYNEQFF. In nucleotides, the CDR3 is TGTGCCAGCAGCTTCTCCAGGGGTTACAATGAGCAGTTCTTC. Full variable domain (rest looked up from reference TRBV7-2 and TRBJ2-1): GAGVSQSPSNKVTEKGKDVELRCDPISGHTALYWYRQSLGQGLEFLIYFQGNSAPDKSGLPSDRFSAERTGGSVSTLTIQRTQQEDSAVYLCASSFSRGYNEQFFGPGTRLTVL.

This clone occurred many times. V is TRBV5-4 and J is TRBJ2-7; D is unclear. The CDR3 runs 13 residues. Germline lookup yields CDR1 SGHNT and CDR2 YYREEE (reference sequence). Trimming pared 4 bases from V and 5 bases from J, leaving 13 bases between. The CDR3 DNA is TGTGCCAGCAGCCCGACCGATCAAGACGAGCAGTACTTC. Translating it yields CASSPTDQDEQYF.

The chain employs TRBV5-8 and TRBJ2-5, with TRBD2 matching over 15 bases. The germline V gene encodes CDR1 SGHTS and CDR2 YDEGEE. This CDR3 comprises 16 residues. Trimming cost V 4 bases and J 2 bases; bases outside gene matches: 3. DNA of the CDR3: TGTGCCAGCAGCCTCGGACTAGCGGGGGGGCAAGAGACCCAGTACTTC. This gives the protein CASSLGLAGGQETQYF.

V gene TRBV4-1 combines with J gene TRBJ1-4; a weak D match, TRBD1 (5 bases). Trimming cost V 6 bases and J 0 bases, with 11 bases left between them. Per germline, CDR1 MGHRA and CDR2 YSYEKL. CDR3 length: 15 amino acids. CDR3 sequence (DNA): TGCGCCAGCAGTCCCATGGGGGCAACTAATGAAAAACTGTTTTTT. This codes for CASSPMGATNEKLFF.

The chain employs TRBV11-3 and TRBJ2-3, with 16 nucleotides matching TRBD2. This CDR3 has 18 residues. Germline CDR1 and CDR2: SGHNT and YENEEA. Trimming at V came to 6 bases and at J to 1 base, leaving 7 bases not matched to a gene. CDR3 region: CASRLGLAGGPGTDTQYF. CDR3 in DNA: TGTGCCAGCAGACTGGGACTAGCGGGGGGGCCGGGCACAGATACGCAGTATTTT.

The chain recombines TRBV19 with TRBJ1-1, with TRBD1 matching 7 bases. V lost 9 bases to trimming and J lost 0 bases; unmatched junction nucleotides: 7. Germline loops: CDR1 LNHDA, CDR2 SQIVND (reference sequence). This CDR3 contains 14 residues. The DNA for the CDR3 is TGTGCCAGCACCTTGGGACAGCTGAACACTGAAGCTTTCTTT. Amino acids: CASTLGQLNTEAFF.

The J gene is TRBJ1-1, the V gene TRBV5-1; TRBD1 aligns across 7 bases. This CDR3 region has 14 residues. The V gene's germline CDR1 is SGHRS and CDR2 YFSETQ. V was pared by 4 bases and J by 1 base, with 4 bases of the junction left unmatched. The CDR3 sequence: CASSLGTANTEAFF. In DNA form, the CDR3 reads TGCGCCAGCAGCCTAGGGACAGCGAACACTGAAGCTTTCTTT.

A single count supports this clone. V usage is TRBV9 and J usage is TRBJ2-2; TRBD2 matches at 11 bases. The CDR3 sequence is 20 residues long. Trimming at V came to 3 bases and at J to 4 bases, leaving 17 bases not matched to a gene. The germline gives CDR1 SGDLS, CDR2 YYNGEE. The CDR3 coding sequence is TGTGCCAGCAGCGCGACAGGGGGACTTAGCGGGAGGGCCCTCACCGGGGAGCTGTTTTTT. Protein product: CASSATGGLSGRALTGELFF.

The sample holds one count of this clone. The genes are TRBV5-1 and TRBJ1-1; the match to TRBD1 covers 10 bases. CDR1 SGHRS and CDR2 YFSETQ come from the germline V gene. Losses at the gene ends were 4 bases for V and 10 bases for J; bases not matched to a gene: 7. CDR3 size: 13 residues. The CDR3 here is CASSADRGVVAFF. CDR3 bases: TGCGCCAGCAGCGCGGACAGGGGGGTAGTAGCTTTCTTT. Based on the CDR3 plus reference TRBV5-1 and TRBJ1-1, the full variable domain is KAGVTQTPRYLIKTRGQQVTLSCSPISGHRSVSWYQQTPGQGLQFLFEYFSETQRNKGNFPGRFSGRQFSNSRSEMNVSTLELGDSALYLCASSADRGVVAFFGQGTRLTVV.

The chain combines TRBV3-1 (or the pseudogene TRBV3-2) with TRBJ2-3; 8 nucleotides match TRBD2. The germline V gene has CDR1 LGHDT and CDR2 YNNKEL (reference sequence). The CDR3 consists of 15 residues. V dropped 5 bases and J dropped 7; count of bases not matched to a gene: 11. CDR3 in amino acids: CASSKSSGARNTQYF. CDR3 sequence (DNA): TGTGCCAGCAGCAAAAGTAGCGGGGCGAGGAATACGCAGTATTTT.

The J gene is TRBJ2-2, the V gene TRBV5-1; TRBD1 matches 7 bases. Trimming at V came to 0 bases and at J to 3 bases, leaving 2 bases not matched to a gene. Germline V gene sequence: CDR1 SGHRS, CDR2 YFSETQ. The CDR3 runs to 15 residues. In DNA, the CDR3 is TGCGCCAGCAGCTTGGGAGACAGGGACACCGGGGAGCTGTTTTTT. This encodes CASSLGDRDTGELFF.

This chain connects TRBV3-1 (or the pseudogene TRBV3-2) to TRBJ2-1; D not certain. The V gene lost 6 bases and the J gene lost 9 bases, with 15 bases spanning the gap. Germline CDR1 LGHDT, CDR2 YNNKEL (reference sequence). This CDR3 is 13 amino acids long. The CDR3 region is CASSPLRRSEQFF. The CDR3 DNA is TGTGCCAGCAGTCCTCTCAGACGGAGTGAGCAGTTCTTC.

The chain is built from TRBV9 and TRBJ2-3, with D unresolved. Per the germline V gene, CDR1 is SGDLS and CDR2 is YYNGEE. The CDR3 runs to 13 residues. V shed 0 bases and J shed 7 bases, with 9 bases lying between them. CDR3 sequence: CASSVAKENTQYF. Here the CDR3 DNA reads TGTGCCAGCAGCGTAGCGAAGGAAAATACGCAGTATTTT.

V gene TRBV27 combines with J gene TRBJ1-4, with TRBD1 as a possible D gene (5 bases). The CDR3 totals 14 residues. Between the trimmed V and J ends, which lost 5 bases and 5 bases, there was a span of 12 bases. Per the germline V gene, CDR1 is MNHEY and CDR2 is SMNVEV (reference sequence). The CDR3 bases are TGTGCCAGCAGTCTAGTGGGGGGAAATGAAAAACTGTTTTTT. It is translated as CASSLVGGNEKLFF. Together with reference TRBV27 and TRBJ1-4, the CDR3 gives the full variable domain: EAQVTQNPRYLITVTGKKLTVTCSQNMNHEYMSWYRQDPGLGLRQIYYSMNVEVTDKGDVPEGYKVSRKEKRNFPLILESPSPNQTSLYFCASSLVGGNEKLFFGSGTQLSVL.

Written as DNA, the CDR3 is TGTGCCAGCAGCTTCCCGGACAGTTACTATGGCTACACCTTC. Its protein product is CASSFPDSYYGYTF. V usage is TRBV7-9 and J usage is TRBJ1-2; TRBD1 might be the D (6 bases). Germline-derived CDR1 and CDR2 are SEHNR and FQNEAQ (reference sequence). The CDR3 is made up of 14 amino acids. V was clipped by 3 bases and J by 3 bases, with 11 bases between them.

The CDR3 is CSVVGSYNEQFF. The CDR3 DNA reads as TGCAGCGTCGTGGGCTCCTACAATGAGCAGTTCTTC. The chain uses TRBV29-1 and TRBJ2-1; D is ambiguous. The CDR3 loop spans 12 amino acids. The V gene lost 6 bases and the J gene lost 0 bases, with 6 bases spanning the gap. CDR1 and CDR2 (germline): SQVTM, ANQGSEA.

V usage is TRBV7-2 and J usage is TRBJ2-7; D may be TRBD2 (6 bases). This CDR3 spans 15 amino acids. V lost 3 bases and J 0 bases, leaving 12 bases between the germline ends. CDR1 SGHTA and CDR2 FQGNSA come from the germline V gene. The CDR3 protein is CASSFSGSSSYEQYF. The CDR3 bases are TGTGCCAGCAGCTTTAGCGGTTCGAGCTCCTACGAGCAGTACTTC.

The CDR3 region is CASSLGDSTWETQYF. CDR3 sequence (DNA): TGTGCCAGCAGCTTAGGGGACAGTACCTGGGAGACCCAGTACTTC. The chain couples TRBV7-9 to TRBJ2-5, with 7 bases fitting TRBD1. Per the germline V gene, CDR1 is SEHNR and CDR2 is FQNEAQ (reference sequence). This CDR3 region has 15 residues. V was pared by 1 base and J by 5 bases, with 7 bases of the junction left unmatched.

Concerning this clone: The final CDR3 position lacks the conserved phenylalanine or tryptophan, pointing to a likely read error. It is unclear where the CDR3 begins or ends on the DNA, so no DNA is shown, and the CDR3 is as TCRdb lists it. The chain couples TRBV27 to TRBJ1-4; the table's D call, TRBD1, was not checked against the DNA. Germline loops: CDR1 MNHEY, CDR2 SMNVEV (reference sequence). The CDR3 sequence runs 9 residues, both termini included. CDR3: CASRLPSLA.

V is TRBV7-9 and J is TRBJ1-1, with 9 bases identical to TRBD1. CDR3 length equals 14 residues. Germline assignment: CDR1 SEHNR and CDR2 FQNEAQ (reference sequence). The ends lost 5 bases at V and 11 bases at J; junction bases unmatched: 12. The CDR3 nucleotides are TGTGCCAGCAGCCGAGGGGGGACAGGGAATAGGGCTTTCTTT. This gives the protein CASSRGGTGNRAFF.